The 14 T cell receptor beta chains reported below all come from one sample, sequenced in a study of cytomegalovirus exposure and HLA in healthy donors. PCR was performed using 60 Vbeta and 13 Jbeta primers. Produced via immunoSEQ multiplex PCR; TCRdb's table is partial and in-frame only. This sample has about 170,000 clones, with 65% to 85% found just once. Sample: PBMCs. The source is a boy aged 2 to 9 in good health and CMV-seronegative.

V is TRBV5-1 and J is TRBJ2-1; 9 bases are shared with TRBD2. The CDR3 has 17 residues. CDR1 SGHRS and CDR2 YFSETQ come from the germline V gene. After removal of 3 bases from V and 5 bases from J, the junction contained 12 bases not matched to a gene. CDR3 coding DNA: TGCGCCAGCAGCTCCGGGTGGGGGCCTAGCGGGAACAATGAGCAGTTCTTC. Encoded protein: CASSSGWGPSGNNEQFF.

CDR3 amino acids: CASSLVAVISYNEQFF. Written as DNA, the CDR3 is TGCGCCAGCAGCTTGGTTGCAGTAATCTCCTACAATGAGCAGTTCTTC. The chain couples TRBV5-1 to TRBJ2-1; no clear D gene. Germline V gene sequence: CDR1 SGHRS, CDR2 YFSETQ. V lost 0 bases, J lost 0 bases, and 10 bases lay in between. The CDR3 covers 16 residues.

The V call is TRBV19, the J call TRBJ1-2, with 9 bases lining up with TRBD1. Unmatched junction bases numbered 7, after V lost 4 bases and J lost 7 bases. Germline V gene lookup returns CDR1 LNHDA and CDR2 SQIVND (reference sequence). This CDR3 is 14 amino acids long. The CDR3 DNA is TGTGCCAGTAGTAATGGGACAGGGACGAGTGGCTACACCTTC. It specifies CASSNGTGTSGYTF.

This clone appeared a single time. The gene calls are TRBV6-4 and TRBJ2-3, with a tentative D call TRBD1 (7 bases). Germline CDR1 is MRHNA and CDR2 is SNTAGT. The CDR3 sequence is 16 residues long. Deletions cut 0 bases from V and 2 bases from J, with 12 bases between. This CDR3 is CASSDSPGGNTDTQYF. The CDR3 bases are TGTGCCAGCAGTGACTCCCCAGGGGGGAACACAGATACGCAGTATTTT.

The gene calls are TRBV9 and TRBJ2-7; D gene ambiguous. The germline CDR1 and CDR2 sequences are SGDLS and YYNGEE. V was trimmed by 0 bases and J by 4 bases, leaving 17 bases between them. The CDR3 loop spans 16 amino acids. CDR3: CASSVDAASGFYEQYF. Written as DNA, the CDR3 is TGTGCCAGCAGCGTAGATGCGGCTTCTGGATTTTACGAGCAGTACTTC.

The chain joins TRBV25-1 to TRBJ2-2; unclear D gene. V lost 0 bases to trimming and J lost 8 bases, with 7 bases between them. Germline CDR1 and CDR2: MGHDK and SYGVNS. The CDR3 has 13 amino acids. In DNA form, the CDR3 reads TGTGCCAGCAGTGAATATTTGAGGGGGGAGCTGTTTTTT. Its protein is CASSEYLRGELFF. The whole variable domain, remainder taken from reference TRBV25-1 and TRBJ2-2, is EADIYQTPRYLVIGTGKKITLECSQTMGHDKMYWYQQDPGMELHLIHYSYGVNSTEKGDLSSESTVSRIRTEHFPLTLESARPSHTSQYLCASSEYLRGELFFGEGSRLTVL.

The rearrangement joins TRBV6-5 to TRBJ1-3; D not resolved. CDR1 is MNHEY, CDR2 SVGAGI, per germline. The CDR3 is made up of 14 amino acids. V lost 7 bases, J lost 0 bases, and 10 bases lay in between. The CDR3 DNA sequence: TGTGCCAGCACACCGGGGAGCTCTGGAAACACCATATATTTT. It yields the protein CASTPGSSGNTIYF.

V gene TRBV30 combines with J gene TRBJ2-7; 13 positions agree with TRBD2. J lost 7 bases, V lost 7 bases, and 7 bases had no gene match. Germline V lookup: CDR1 GTSNPN, CDR2 SVGIG (reference sequence). CDR3 length: 13 residues. The CDR3 sequence is CASGTSGIQEQYF. DNA of the CDR3: TGTGCCTCCGGGACTAGCGGGATTCAGGAGCAGTACTTC.

The J gene is TRBJ2-2, the V gene TRBV10-2, with TRBD2 matching over 13 bases. V lost 6 bases and J lost 7; bases outside the gene matches: 5. The CDR3 loop spans 15 amino acids. Germline CDR1 WSHSY, CDR2 SAAADI. This CDR3 reads CASRLAGGPGGELFF. CDR3 bases: TGCGCCAGCAGACTAGCGGGAGGGCCGGGCGGGGAGCTGTTTTTT.

This chain links TRBV12-2 with TRBJ1-1. TRBV12-2 counts as a pseudogene. The CDR3 is made up of 13 amino acids. The CDR3 reads CASRPPRVSEAFF. The CDR3 nucleotides are TGTGCAAGTCGCCCCCCTCGAGTTTCAGAAGCTTTCTTT.

CDR3 sequence: CASSGTGATYNSPLHF. The DNA of the CDR3 is TGTGCCAGCAGTGGGACAGGTGCCACTTATAATTCACCCCTCCACTTT. V and J are TRBV27 and TRBJ1-6; TRBD1 aligns across 8 bases. The CDR3 covers 16 residues. CDR1 and CDR2 (germline): MNHEY, SMNVEV (reference sequence). The V gene end was trimmed by 5 bases and the J gene end by 4 bases; junction bases not matched to a gene: 7.

The chain recombines TRBV21-1 with TRBJ1-6. TRBV21-1 is a listed pseudogene. The CDR3 loop spans 18 amino acids. The CDR3 is CASSKALIRVRGGSPLHF. CDR3 bases: TGTGCCAGCAGCAAAGCGCTTATAAGGGTAAGGGGAGGATCACCCCTCCACTTT.

This clone has only one observation. The genes are TRBV13 and TRBJ1-4; 10 bases agree with TRBD1. Trimming took 4 bases from V and 7 from J; bases not matched to a gene: 6. Germline V lookup: CDR1 PRHDT, CDR2 FYEKMQ (reference sequence). This CDR3 is 15 amino acids long. This chain's CDR3 is CASSSSGTGAEKLFF. In nucleotides, the CDR3 is TGTGCCAGCAGCTCTAGTGGGACAGGGGCTGAAAAACTGTTTTTT.

There are a few counts of this clone. The chain links TRBV14 to TRBJ2-1; 7 bases map to TRBD1. J was trimmed by 4 bases and V by 4 bases; bases with no gene match: 7. Germline lookup yields CDR1 SGHDN and CDR2 FVKESK. The CDR3 length is 15 residues. CDR3 sequence: CASSRKGARYNEQFF. The DNA of the CDR3 is TGTGCCAGCAGCCGCAAGGGGGCGCGTTACAATGAGCAGTTCTTC.